This TCR beta chain stems from a study of blood T cell repertoires in COVID-19. In the study overall: Acute-phase and convalescent COVID-19 samples originated in the United States, Italy and Spain.

Some clones are missing from TCRdb's copy, which holds only in-frame ones; the method was immunoSEQ multiplex PCR. The sample has around 250,000 clones; more than 65% are singletons. The germline CDR1 and CDR2 sequences are SGHTA and FQGNSA. The CDR3 covers 15 residues. V gave up 5 bases and J gave up 0 bases, with 14 bases separating them. In terms of age and location, participants ranged from about 18 to 100 years and lived in about two dozen US areas. Participants had their cohort set by participant-reported clinical history. Sequenced input: PBMCs or T cells enriched from blood (not recorded which). The chain joins TRBV7-2 to TRBJ2-7; D may be TRBD2 (6 bases). The sequence was collected from a man aged 45-65 years who had recovered from COVID-19. The CDR3 is CASSKEVGSSYEQYF. CDR3 in DNA: TGTGCCAGCAGCAAGGAGGTCGGGAGCTCCTACGAGCAGTACTTC.